Below are 10 T cell receptor beta chains sequenced from a single sample in a study of beta chain features in type 1 diabetes. Findings and limits, study-wide: All four CD4+ subsets from Type 1 diabetes patients carried moderately but significantly shorter TCRB CDR3s.

As every portion of the isolated RNA was reverse transcribed, the sequencing read expressed TCRB transcripts. Some clones are missing from TCRdb's copy, which holds only in-frame ones; the method was immunoSEQ multiplex PCR. The repertoire has about 160,000 clones, around 9% of them found once; the top ten carry roughly 0.7%. Their specific antigens are unknown. The sample comprised central memory CD4+ T cells from blood. Source of these receptors: a woman in her 30s with type 1 diabetes.

This chain uses TRBV28 with TRBJ1-1, with no clear D. There are 14 residues in the CDR3. Germline V gene data show CDR1 as MDHEN and CDR2 as SYDVKM. Trimming removed 6 bases from V and 7 bases from J, with 18 bases in between. This CDR3 reads CASRLTSTVNEAFF. The CDR3 DNA reads TGTGCCAGCAGACTTACTAGTACAGTAAATGAAGCTTTCTTT. Looking up the rest from reference TRBV28 and TRBJ1-1 gives the full variable domain: DVKVTQSSRYLVKRTGEKVFLECVQDMDHENMFWYRQDPGLGLRLIYFSYDVKMKEKGDIPEGYSVSREKKERFSLILESASTNQTSMYLCASRLTSTVNEAFFGQGTRLTVV.

The chain links TRBV18 to TRBJ2-1, with a possible D match to TRBD2 (6 bases). The germline V gene has CDR1 KGHSH and CDR2 LQKENI. The CDR3 extends over 17 amino acids. V was shortened by 0 bases and J by 3 bases, with 15 bases between the two germline ends. In DNA, the CDR3 is TGTGCCAGCTCACCACCTTCATCGGGGGAGAGCTACAATGAGCAGTTCTTC. Translated, it gives CASSPPSSGESYNEQFF.

This chain uses TRBV11-2 with TRBJ2-5, with 7 bases that match TRBD1. The germline V gene has CDR1 SGHAT and CDR2 FQNNGV. This CDR3 has 16 residues. The junction had 7 bases not matched to a gene; V was cut back by 0 bases and J by 3 bases. CDR3 sequence: CASSLDQETGKETQYF. The DNA for the CDR3 is TGTGCCAGCAGCTTAGATCAAGAGACAGGGAAAGAGACCCAGTACTTC.

This clone came up a few times. The chain uses TRBV7-8 and TRBJ1-5; no definite D call. Per the germline V gene, CDR1 is SGHVS and CDR2 is FQNEAQ. With 3 bases removed from V and 6 bases from J, the gap between germline ends came to 6 bases. This CDR3 has 12 residues. The DNA for the CDR3 is TGTGCCAGCAGCTTGGAGGGTCAGCCCCAGCATTTT. Protein sequence: CASSLEGQPQHF.

This clone came up a few times. The chain employs TRBV5-4 and TRBJ1-2; a possible D gene is TRBD1 (6 bases). CDR1 is SGHNT and CDR2 is YYREEE in the germline V gene (reference sequence). Deletions cut 3 bases from V and 4 bases from J, with 7 bases between. The CDR3 length is 12 residues. CDR3 DNA: TGTGCCAGCAGCTCGGACAGCTATGGCTACACCTTC. Its protein product is CASSSDSYGYTF.

This clone was detected ten times or more. This rearrangement joins TRBV30 to TRBJ2-1; 10 nucleotides line up with TRBD2. With V trimmed by 5 bases and J by 13 bases, 5 bases remained unmatched. The CDR3 loop spans 11 amino acids. CDR1 is GTSNPN, CDR2 SVGIG, per germline (reference sequence). The CDR3 nucleotides read TGTGCCTGGTATCAGCGGGAGGGCCAGTTCTTC. It specifies CAWYQREGQFF.

The chain uses TRBV4-1 and TRBJ2-6; 7 nucleotides align to TRBD1. V lost 0 bases to trimming and J lost 0 bases; unmatched junction nucleotides: 8. The CDR3 extends over 19 amino acids. Germline CDR1 and CDR2: MGHRA and YSYEKL. CDR3 bases: TGCGCCAGCAGCCAAGACGCTGGACAGGCCATCTCTGGGGCCAACGTCCTGACTTTC. It codes for CASSQDAGQAISGANVLTF.

The chain uses TRBV9 and TRBJ2-7; 10 bases line up with TRBD1. With 3 bases clipped from V and 3 bases from J, the junction kept 3 bases outside the gene matches. CDR3 length: 14 residues. Germline V CDR1 and CDR2: SGDLS, YYNGEE. The CDR3 DNA reads as TGTGCCAGCAGCGGGGGACAGGGGAACTACGAGCAGTACTTC. Protein: CASSGGQGNYEQYF. Complete variable domain (other parts from reference TRBV9 and TRBJ2-7): DSGVTQTPKHLITATGQRVTLRCSPRSGDLSVYWYQQSLDQGLQFLIQYYNGEERAKGNILERFSAQQFPDLHSELNLSSLELGDSALYFCASSGGQGNYEQYFGPGTRLTVT.

The CDR3 region is CASSGGTGRDTQYF. The CDR3 coding sequence is TGTGCCAGCAGCGGAGGGACAGGTCGAGATACGCAGTATTTT. The J gene is TRBJ2-3, the V gene TRBV7-9, with 8 nucleotides matching TRBD1. Germline CDR1 is SEHNR and CDR2 is FQNEAQ (reference sequence). Trimming took 5 bases from V and 5 from J; bases not matched to a gene: 6. CDR3 length: 14 residues.

This rearrangement joins TRBV7-2 to TRBJ2-2; TRBD2 matches 8 bases. Germline V CDR1 and CDR2: SGHTA, FQGNSA. V shed 5 bases, J shed 8 bases, and the junction held 7 bases outside the gene matches. There are 14 residues in the CDR3. The CDR3: CASSQAGAAGELFF. In DNA form, the CDR3 reads TGTGCCAGCAGCCAAGCGGGAGCGGCTGGGGAGCTGTTTTTT.